The rows below give T cell receptor beta chains drawn from one sample of a study of OX40 agonist ivuxolimab in advanced cancers. Profiled with immunoSEQ multiplex PCR; TCRdb holds only in-frame clones, not every one. Of about 90,000 clones detected, around 89% appear once; the ten largest clones hold just over 0.15%. The sample in question was CD4+ or CD8+ T cells sorted from blood, obtained in a trial of the OX40 agonist ivuxolimab. These receptors all stem from an adult with an advanced solid tumor such as melanoma, head and neck, liver or kidney cancer. Each CDR3 is given with its conserved first and last residue. A D gene is named only where the DNA matches it firmly. Only part of the rows carry a size: once, few, many, or a class if the clone is expanded.

V	length	J	size	D	CDR3	DNA
TRBV30	13	TRBJ2-7	NA	NA	CAWRPSRNYEQYF	TGTGCCTGGAGGCCGTCGAGGAACTACGAGCAGTACTTC
TRBV7-9	15	TRBJ2-1	NA	TRBD2	CASSPPPGGYNEQFF	TGTGCCAGCAGCCCGCCTCCGGGAGGGTACAATGAGCAGTTCTTC
TRBV5-1	12	TRBJ1-2	NA	NA	CASSRGDYGYTF	TGCGCCAGCAGCCGAGGGGACTATGGCTACACCTTC
TRBV7-8	16	TRBJ1-2	few	TRBD1	CASSYWSRDSPYGYTF	TGTGCCAGCAGCTACTGGTCCCGGGACAGTCCATATGGCTACACCTTC
TRBV28	16	TRBJ1-5	NA	TRBD1	CASSEQGALGNQPQHF	TGTGCCAGCAGTGAACAGGGGGCTTTGGGCAATCAGCCCCAGCATTTT
TRBV19	16	TRBJ2-4	NA	NA	CASSIYSEVAKNIQYF	TGTGCCAGTAGTATATATTCGGAAGTAGCCAAAAACATTCAGTACTTC
TRBV29-1	13	TRBJ1-6	NA	NA	CSVAHNTGSPLHF	TGCAGCGTTGCCCACAATACGGGTTCACCCCTCCACTTT
TRBV5-6	13	TRBJ1-5	NA	NA	CASSLRDKQSQHF	TGTGCCAGCAGCTTGAGAGATAAGCAGTCCCAGCATTTT
TRBV5-1	13	TRBJ2-5	NA	NA	CASSYTAMETQYF	TGCGCCAGCAGCTACACCGCAATGGAGACCCAGTACTTC
TRBV18	15	TRBJ1-4	NA	TRBD1	CASSKQGAENEKLFF	TGTGCCAGCTCAAAACAGGGGGCTGAGAATGAAAAACTGTTTTTT
TRBV30	15	TRBJ1-2	NA	NA	CAWSAWDRRFWGYTF	TGTGCCTGGAGTGCCTGGGACCGCCGGTTCTGGGGCTACACCTTC
TRBV6-1	15	TRBJ2-3	NA	NA	CASLTIGKNTDTQYF	TGTGCCAGCTTAACAATCGGAAAAAACACAGATACGCAGTATTTT
TRBV19	12	TRBJ1-2	NA	NA	CASKGILDGYTF	TGTGCCAGTAAAGGCATCCTGGATGGCTACACCTTC
TRBV7-2	15	TRBJ2-7	NA	TRBD1	CASSLGGQGGYEQYF	TGTGCCAGCAGCTTAGGGGGACAGGGCGGCTACGAGCAGTACTTC
TRBV7-3	14	TRBJ2-3	NA	NA	CASKLAPRTDTQYF	TGTGCCAGCAAACTAGCCCCACGCACAGATACGCAGTATTTT
TRBV25-1	18	TRBJ1-2	NA	TRBD1	CASSGRTITGDITYGYTF	TGTGCCAGCAGCGGCCGGACCATTACAGGGGACATCACCTATGGCTACACCTTC
TRBV5-1	12	TRBJ2-2	NA	NA	CASSFLPGELFF	TGCGCCAGCAGCTTCCTACCCGGGGAGCTGTTTTTT
TRBV5-1	17	TRBJ2-1	NA	TRBD2	CASSLGTSGGSYNEQFF	TGCGCCAGCAGCCTGGGGACTAGCGGGGGCTCCTACAATGAGCAGTTCTTC
TRBV19	16	TRBJ1-5	NA	TRBD1	CASSILPAGGNQPQHF	TGTGCCAGTAGTATCCTACCGGCAGGGGGGAATCAGCCCCAGCATTTT
TRBV5-1	17	TRBJ1-4	NA	NA	CASSLAPGARTNEKLFF	TGCGCCAGCAGCTTGGCCCCGGGGGCGCGAACTAATGAAAAACTGTTTTTT
TRBV27	17	TRBJ2-1	NA	NA	CASKRQALDSFYNEQFF	TGTGCCAGCAAGAGACAGGCCTTAGACTCCTTCTACAATGAGCAGTTCTTC
TRBV5-1	17	TRBJ1-3	NA	TRBD1	CASSPVGGGTAGNTIYF	TGCGCCAGCAGCCCGGTAGGCGGCGGGACAGCTGGAAACACCATATATTTT
TRBV7-9	14	TRBJ2-7	NA	TRBD2	CASSSGGVSYEQYF	TGTGCCAGCTCGAGCGGGGGAGTCTCCTACGAGCAGTACTTC
TRBV19	14	TRBJ1-1	NA	TRBD1	CASTPPGTVGRAFF	TGTGCCAGTACTCCGCCCGGGACAGTCGGACGAGCTTTCTTT
TRBV11-2	13	TRBJ2-5	NA	NA	CASVSKVGRTQYF	TGTGCCAGCGTGTCAAAGGTGGGGAGAACCCAGTACTTC
TRBV18	15	TRBJ1-2	NA	NA	CASSPSGRGAGGYTF	TGTGCCAGCTCACCATCGGGACGGGGGGCAGGAGGCTACACCTTC
TRBV7-6	14	TRBJ1-1	NA	NA	CASSYRTDGGVAFF	TGTGCCAGCAGCTACAGGACGGACGGAGGCGTAGCTTTCTTT
TRBV29-1	13	TRBJ2-5	NA	NA	CSVEAGRGETQYF	TGCAGCGTTGAGGCAGGGCGCGGGGAGACCCAGTACTTC
TRBV5-6	13	TRBJ1-2	NA	NA	CASSSTALRGYTF	TGTGCCAGCAGCTCGACAGCTTTGAGGGGCTACACCTTC
TRBV11-2	16	TRBJ2-3	NA	NA	CASSTLRGRRTDTQYF	TGTGCCAGCAGCACCTTACGCGGGCGGCGCACAGATACGCAGTATTTT
TRBV5-6	15	TRBJ2-7	NA	TRBD1	CASSLVGQGSSEQYF	TGTGCCAGCAGCTTGGTGGGACAGGGGAGTAGCGAGCAGTACTTC
TRBV6-6	15	TRBJ2-1	NA	NA	CASSSDESSYNEQFF	TGTGCCAGCAGTTCTGACGAAAGCTCCTACAATGAGCAGTTCTTC
TRBV2	15	TRBJ1-4	NA	TRBD1	CASSFDRGLGEKLFF	TGTGCCAGCAGTTTTGACAGGGGGCTAGGTGAAAAACTGTTTTTT
TRBV4-2	15	TRBJ1-4	once	NA	CASSQLGGTNEKLFF	TGTGCCAGCAGCCAATTGGGAGGGACTAATGAAAAACTGTTTTTT
TRBV30	14	TRBJ2-1	NA	TRBD2	CASASGSSYNEQFF	TGTGCCAGCGCTAGCGGGAGCTCCTACAATGAGCAGTTCTTC
TRBV9	15	TRBJ2-7	NA	TRBD2	CASSSVAGGPYEQYF	TGTGCCAGCAGCTCCGTGGCGGGAGGTCCCTACGAGCAGTACTTC
TRBV30	16	TRBJ1-6	few	NA	CAWSVQTGSGNSPLHF	TGTGCCTGGAGTGTACAAACCGGCAGCGGGAATTCACCCCTCCACTTT
TRBV18	19	TRBJ1-3	NA	NA	CASSPRQVLLTPSGNTIYF	TGTGCCAGCTCACCTCGACAGGTCCTCCTAACTCCCTCTGGAAACACCATATATTTT
TRBV7-2	15	TRBJ1-1	NA	NA	CASSLGASQGTEAFF	TGTGCCAGCAGCCTAGGGGCCAGCCAGGGGACTGAAGCTTTCTTT
TRBV4-1	14	TRBJ2-5	NA	TRBD2	CASSQEGRAETQYF	TGCGCCAGCAGCCAAGAGGGGAGGGCTGAGACCCAGTACTTC
TRBV5-1	16	TRBJ2-3	NA	TRBD2	CASSSSFSGGGDTQYF	TGCGCCAGCAGCTCTTCGTTTAGCGGGGGCGGTGATACGCAGTATTTT
TRBV6-6	12	TRBJ1-1	NA	NA	CASSLGVFEAFF	TGTGCCAGCAGTTTAGGAGTTTTTGAAGCTTTCTTT
TRBV5-4	13	TRBJ2-1	NA	NA	CASSLAGADEQFF	TGTGCCAGCAGCTTGGCAGGGGCGGATGAGCAGTTCTTC
TRBV9	14	TRBJ2-3	NA	TRBD2	CASSGAGGTDTQYF	TGTGCCAGCAGTGGAGCGGGGGGCACAGATACGCAGTATTTT
TRBV7-8	11	TRBJ1-1	NA	TRBD1	CASRGQSEAFF	TGTGCCAGCAGGGGACAGTCTGAAGCTTTCTTT
TRBV7-8	16	TRBJ1-2	NA	NA	CASSLPGGHSNYGYTF	TGTGCCAGCAGCTTACCCGGGGGGCATAGCAACTATGGCTACACCTTC
TRBV5-6	13	TRBJ1-2	NA	NA	CASSLSGGPGYTF	TGTGCCAGCAGCTTAAGCGGGGGGCCCGGCTACACCTTC
TRBV6-5	15	TRBJ1-1	NA	NA	CASSYSILSRGEAFF	TGTGCCAGCAGTTACTCGATCCTCAGTCGCGGTGAAGCTTTCTTT